The present entry profiles one T cell receptor beta chain with its context. The antigen is undetermined. One end of the junction does not line up with germline, which may come from a read error. These data come from a study of tumor-infiltrating lymphocytes in primary liver carcinoma. Synthesis of TCR beta cDNA was carried out from 500 ng total RNA with a constant-region primer. ARM-PCR was slightly modified, and three nested multiplex PCR rounds with it gave rise to the TCR beta libraries. MiXCR was run by TCRdb on the multiplex PCR reads, yielding one entry per CDR3 protein. The sample consists of tens of thousands of distinct CDR3 sequences, approximately 70% of them appearing once. General observations from the study: Against blood, tumors held a significantly higher top-250-clone fraction (p = 0.039).

From unsorted bulk tissue weighing about 20-31 mg, DNA and RNA were co-extracted. The source material was liver tumor tissue from sampling region 2. Subset specified: tumor region T2, inferior pole. This TCR derives from a man aged 35 to 55 with primary liver carcinoma and hepatitis B virus infection.

CDR3 residues: CGSSETGVVYVQFF. Here the CDR3 DNA reads TGTGGCAGCTCCGAGACAGGGGTGGTTTATGTGCAGTTCTTC. V is TRBV12-3 or TRBV12-4 and J is TRBJ2-1; 8 bases fit TRBD1. The CDR3 length is 14 residues.